The 13 T cell receptor beta chains presented below share a single source sample, sequenced in a study of T cells expressing NK-cell markers. TCRdb reprocessed the 5' RACE reads and stores each CDR3 protein as one record, lacking DNA. Its clone listing holds about 180,000 distinct CDR3 sequences. The sequencing input was blood T cells: a sorted CD56 or NKG2C T cell subset, CD4+ or CD8+ T cells, or bulk PBMC T cells (not recorded which). These receptors were collected from a man aged 18-70 years in good health.

The chain joins TRBV12-3 or TRBV12-4 to TRBJ2-1. The CDR3 is 14 amino acids. Here the CDR3 reads CASSLVLENNEQFF.

The chain has TRBV5-5 and TRBJ1-2. Germline CDR1 and CDR2: SGHKS and YYEKEE (reference sequence). The CDR3 consists of 14 residues. The CDR3 sequence: CASSPKGNNYGYTF.

This rearrangement joins TRBV6-5 to TRBJ1-2; TCRdb lists TRBD1, though no DNA is available to test this call. CDR1 is MNHEY and CDR2 is SVGAGI in the germline V gene. The CDR3 has 12 amino acids. The CDR3 sequence is CASGATPYGYTF.

The V and J genes are TRBV5-4 and TRBJ2-6; TCRdb selects TRBD1, and the lack of DNA leaves this call unchecked. The CDR3 sequence is 17 residues long. Germline lookup yields CDR1 SGHNT and CDR2 YYREEE (reference sequence). CDR3 protein: CASSYYRGPSGANVLTF. Full variable domain (remainder filled in from reference TRBV5-4 and TRBJ2-6): ETGVTQSPTHLIKTRGQQVTLRCSSQSGHNTVSWYQQALGQGPQFIFQYYREEENGRGNFPPRFSGLQFPNYSSELNVNALELDDSALYLCASSYYRGPSGANVLTFGAGSRLTVL.

V usage is TRBV9 and J usage is TRBJ2-5; the TCRdb D gene call, TRBD2, has no DNA to confirm it. Germline V gives CDR1 SGDLS, CDR2 YYNGEE. CDR3 length: 14 amino acids. The CDR3 protein is CASSVASGGLPQYF.

The chain carries TRBV15 and TRBJ2-1; TCRdb gives TRBD1 as the D gene, but with no DNA this cannot be confirmed. CDR3 length equals 13 residues. Germline V gene sequence: CDR1 LNHNV, CDR2 YYDKDF (reference sequence). CDR3 loop: CATSGRDYNEQFF.

The chain recombines TRBV19 with TRBJ2-6; the D call of TRBD1 rests on TCRdb alone, since no DNA is present to check it. Germline CDR1 is LNHDA and CDR2 is SQIVND (reference sequence). This CDR3 spans 14 amino acids. CDR3: CATNWGYGANVLTF. The whole variable domain, remainder taken from reference TRBV19 and TRBJ2-6, is DGGITQSPKYLFRKEGQNVTLSCEQNLNHDAMYWYRQDPGQGLRLIYYSQIVNDFQKGDIAEGYSVSREKKESFPLTVTSAQKNPTAFYLCATNWGYGANVLTFGAGSRLTVL.

The chain is built from TRBV6-2 or TRBV6-3 and TRBJ2-1; without DNA, the TCRdb call of TRBD1 cannot be checked. The CDR3 loop spans 14 amino acids. Germline CDR1 MNHEY, CDR2 SVGEGT. CDR3 amino acids: CASSYSRGGNEQFF.

The chain couples TRBV15 to TRBJ2-7; lacking DNA, the TRBD2 call made by TCRdb goes unchecked. Germline V lookup: CDR1 LNHNV, CDR2 YYDKDF (reference sequence). This CDR3 spans 17 amino acids. CDR3 amino acids: CATSRERSGGGVYEQYF.

The chain is built from TRBV2 and TRBJ2-1. Germline V gives CDR1 SNHLY, CDR2 FYNNEI. CDR3 length equals 16 residues. The chain's CDR3 is CASSSRGSSTYNEQFF.

The rearrangement links TRBV29-1 to TRBJ1-1; TCRdb indicates TRBD1, and absent DNA this call remains unverified. CDR3 length equals 15 residues. Germline CDR1 and CDR2: SQVTM and ANQGSEA. This CDR3 reads CSVEVIRDRGPEAFF.

The chain combines TRBV19 with TRBJ1-1; the TCRdb call, TRBD1, lacks DNA for checking. Germline V CDR1 and CDR2: LNHDA, SQIVND (reference sequence). The CDR3 totals 15 residues. CDR3 protein: CASREGDGTNTEAFF.

The CDR3 reads CASSLVLDKNEAFF. The V and J genes are TRBV13 and TRBJ1-1. The CDR3 is made up of 14 amino acids. Looked up from germline, CDR1 is PRHDT and CDR2 is FYEKMQ (reference sequence).